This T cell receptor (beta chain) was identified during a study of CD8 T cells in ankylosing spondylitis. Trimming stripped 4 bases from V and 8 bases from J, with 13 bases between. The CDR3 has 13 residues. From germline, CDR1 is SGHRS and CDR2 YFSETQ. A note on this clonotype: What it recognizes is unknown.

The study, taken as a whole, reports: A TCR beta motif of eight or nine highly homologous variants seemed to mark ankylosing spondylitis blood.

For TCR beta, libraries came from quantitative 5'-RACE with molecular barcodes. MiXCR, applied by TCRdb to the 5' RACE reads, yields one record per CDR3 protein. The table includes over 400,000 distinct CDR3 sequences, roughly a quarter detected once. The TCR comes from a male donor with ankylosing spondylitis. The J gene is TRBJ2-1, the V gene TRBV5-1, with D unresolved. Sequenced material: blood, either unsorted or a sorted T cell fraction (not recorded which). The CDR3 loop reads CASSRDDVYEQFF. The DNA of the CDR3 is TGCGCCAGCAGCCGAGATGACGTCTATGAGCAGTTCTTC.